This TCR beta chain derives from a study of T-cell reconstitution after alpha-beta-depleted transplantation in children. Unique molecular identifiers were incorporated during preparation of the TCRbeta library. One entry per CDR3 protein results from TCRdb running MiXCR on the PCR reads. The sample lists 500,000 or so distinct CDR3 sequences, 30% to 35% seen once, with 2.4% in the top ten. V lost 4 bases and J lost 3, with 8 bases in between. This CDR3 has 13 amino acids. Germline CDR1 reads MDHEN; CDR2 reads SYDVKM. Source: PBMCs from the stem cell graft donor, taken from the stem cell graft. The genes are TRBV28 and TRBJ2-3, with a weak D call TRBD2 (6 bases). The sequence was obtained from a human donor who donated a stem cell graft to a child with aplastic anemia. CDR3 nucleotides: TGTGCCAGCAGTTCCGGGACTACAGATACGCAGTATTTT. Its protein product is CASSSGTTDTQYF. The variable domain in full, completed from reference TRBV28 and TRBJ2-3, reads DVKVTQSSRYLVKRTGEKVFLECVQDMDHENMFWYRQDPGLGLRLIYFSYDVKMKEKGDIPEGYSVSREKKERFSLILESASTNQTSMYLCASSSGTTDTQYFGPGTRLTVL.